The sequence of this T cell receptor (beta chain) was determined in a study of T cell repertoires in cytomegalovirus infection. Study-wide background: Selected CMV epitopes included recently identified HLA-C-restricted ones as well as well-studied HLA-B-restricted ones.

Germline assignment: CDR1 SNHLY and CDR2 FYNNEI. The length of the CDR3 is 18 residues. This clonotype appeared a few times. The target antigen is unknown. The junction departs from the called germline gene at one end, perhaps through a read error. TCRdb ran MiXCR on the reads and lists one entry per CDR3 protein. In the table there are 800,000 to 950,000 distinct CDR3 sequences, 32% of which are singletons. Sequencing used cultured CD8+ T cells from PBMCs, obtained from culture after CMV antigen stimulation. The V call is TRBV2, the J call TRBJ1-1; maybe TRBD1 (5 bases). This receptor was identified in a human donor in good health (CMV status not recorded). Some clones in this sample may be carry-over from other donors' samples. CDR3 coding DNA: TGTGCCAGCAGCGAAGGGGTCGCCAGATCTCCCTTGAACACTGAAGCTTTCTTT. It translates to CASSEGVARSPLNTEAFF. Full variable domain (remainder filled in from reference TRBV2 and TRBJ1-1): EPEVTQTPSHQVTQMGQEVILRCVPISNHLYFYWYRQILGQKVEFLVSFYNNEISEKSEIFDDQFSVERPDGSNFTLKIRSTKLEDSAMYFCASSEGVARSPLNTEAFFGQGTRLTVV.